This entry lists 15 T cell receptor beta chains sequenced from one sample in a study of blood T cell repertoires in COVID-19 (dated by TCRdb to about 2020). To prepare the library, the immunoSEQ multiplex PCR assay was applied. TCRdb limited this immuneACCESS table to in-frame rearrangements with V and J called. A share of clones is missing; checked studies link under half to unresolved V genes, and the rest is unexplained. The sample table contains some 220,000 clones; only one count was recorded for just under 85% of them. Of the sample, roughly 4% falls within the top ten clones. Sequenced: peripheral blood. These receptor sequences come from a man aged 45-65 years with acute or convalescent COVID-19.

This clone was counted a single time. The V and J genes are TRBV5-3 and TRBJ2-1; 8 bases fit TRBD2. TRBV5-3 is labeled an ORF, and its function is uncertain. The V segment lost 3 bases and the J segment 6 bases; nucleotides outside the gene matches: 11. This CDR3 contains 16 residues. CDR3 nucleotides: TGTGCCAGAAGCTCGCTGTTAGGGACTAGGTCCAATGAGCAGTTCTTC. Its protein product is CARSSLLGTRSNEQFF.

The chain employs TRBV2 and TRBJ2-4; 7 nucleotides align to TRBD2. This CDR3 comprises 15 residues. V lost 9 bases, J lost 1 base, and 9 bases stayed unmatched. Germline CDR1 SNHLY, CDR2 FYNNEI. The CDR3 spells CARTSRGDAKNIQYF. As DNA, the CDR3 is TGTGCCAGGACGAGCCGGGGGGATGCCAAAAACATTCAGTACTTC.

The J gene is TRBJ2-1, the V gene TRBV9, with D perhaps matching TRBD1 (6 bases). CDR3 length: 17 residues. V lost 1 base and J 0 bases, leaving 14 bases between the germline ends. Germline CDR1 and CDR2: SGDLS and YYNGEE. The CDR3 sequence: CASSVKTTGTSYNEQFF. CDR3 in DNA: TGTGCCAGCAGCGTAAAAACGACAGGAACCTCCTACAATGAGCAGTTCTTC.

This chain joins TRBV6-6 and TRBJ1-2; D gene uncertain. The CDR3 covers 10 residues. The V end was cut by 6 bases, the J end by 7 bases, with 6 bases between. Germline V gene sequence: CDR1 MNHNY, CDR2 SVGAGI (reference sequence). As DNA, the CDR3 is TGTGCCAGCAGCCGTCCTGGCTACACCTTC. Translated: CASSRPGYTF.

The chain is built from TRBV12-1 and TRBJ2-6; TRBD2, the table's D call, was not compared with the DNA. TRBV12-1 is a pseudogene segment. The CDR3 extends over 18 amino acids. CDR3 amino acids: CASSPDGLASAGANVLTF. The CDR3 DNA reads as TGTGCCAGCAGCCCGGATGGACTAGCCAGCGCTGGGGCCAACGTCCTGACTTTC.

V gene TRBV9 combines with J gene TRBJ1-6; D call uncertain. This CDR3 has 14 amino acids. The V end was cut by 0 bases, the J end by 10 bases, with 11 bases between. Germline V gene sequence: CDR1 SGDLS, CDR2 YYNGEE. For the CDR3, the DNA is TGTGCCAGCAGCGTAGTGGGTACGGGGTCACCCCTCCACTTT. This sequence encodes CASSVVGTGSPLHF.

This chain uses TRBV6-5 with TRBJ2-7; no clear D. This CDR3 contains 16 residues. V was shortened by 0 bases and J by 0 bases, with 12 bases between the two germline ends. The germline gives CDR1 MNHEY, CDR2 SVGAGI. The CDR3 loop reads CASSYSLQWPSYEQYF. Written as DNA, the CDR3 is TGTGCCAGCAGTTACTCTCTGCAGTGGCCCTCCTACGAGCAGTACTTC.

In nucleotides, the CDR3 is TGTGCCAGCAGTTCTTCATATGTGAGGAACACTGAAGCTTTCTTT. It yields the protein CASSSSYVRNTEAFF. The chain carries TRBV6-5 and TRBJ1-1, with D uncertain. The germline V gene encodes CDR1 MNHEY and CDR2 SVGAGI. The CDR3 runs to 15 residues. Between the trimmed V and J ends, which lost 4 bases and 1 base, there was a span of 13 bases.

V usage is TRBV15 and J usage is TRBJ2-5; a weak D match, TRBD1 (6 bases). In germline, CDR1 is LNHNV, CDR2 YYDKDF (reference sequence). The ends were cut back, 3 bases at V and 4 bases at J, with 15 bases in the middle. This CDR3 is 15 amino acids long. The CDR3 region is CATSSLQGLGETQYF. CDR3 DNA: TGTGCCACCAGCAGCCTACAGGGTTTAGGAGAGACCCAGTACTTC. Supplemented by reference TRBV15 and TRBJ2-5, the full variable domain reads DAMVIQNPRYQVTQFGKPVTLSCSQTLNHNVMYWYQQKSSQAPKLLFHYYDKDFNNEADTPDNFQSRRPNTSFCFLDIRSPGLGDTAMYLCATSSLQGLGETQYFGPGTRLLVL.

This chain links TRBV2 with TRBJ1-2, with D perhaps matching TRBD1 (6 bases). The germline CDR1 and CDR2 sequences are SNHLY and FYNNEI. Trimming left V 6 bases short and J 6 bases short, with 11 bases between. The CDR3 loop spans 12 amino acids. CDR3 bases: TGTGCCAGCAGCAGACAGGAGGATGGCTACACCTTC. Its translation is CASSRQEDGYTF.

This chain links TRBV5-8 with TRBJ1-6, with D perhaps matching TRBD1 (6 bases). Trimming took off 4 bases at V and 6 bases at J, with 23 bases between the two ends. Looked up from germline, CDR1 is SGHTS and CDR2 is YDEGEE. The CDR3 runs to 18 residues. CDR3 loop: CASSRVWGRGSRNSPLHF. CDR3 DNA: TGTGCCAGCAGCCGGGTGTGGGGGCGAGGTTCGCGTAATTCACCCCTCCACTTT.

The CDR3 nucleotides are TGTGCCTGGAGTACGGGTTATGAAGCTTTCTTT. Translated, it gives CAWSTGYEAFF. This chain links TRBV30 with TRBJ1-1; D is undetermined. Germline V CDR1 and CDR2: GTSNPN, SVGIG (reference sequence). This CDR3 has 11 residues. Trimming left V 2 bases short and J 7 bases short, with 8 bases between.

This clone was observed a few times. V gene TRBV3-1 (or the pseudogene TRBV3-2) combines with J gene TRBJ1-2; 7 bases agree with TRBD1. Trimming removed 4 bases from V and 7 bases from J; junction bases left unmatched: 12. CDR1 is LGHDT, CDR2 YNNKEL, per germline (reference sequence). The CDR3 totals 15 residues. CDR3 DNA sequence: TGTGCCAGCAGCCTCCGCCGACAGGGAAATAGTGGCTACACCTTC. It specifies CASSLRRQGNSGYTF.

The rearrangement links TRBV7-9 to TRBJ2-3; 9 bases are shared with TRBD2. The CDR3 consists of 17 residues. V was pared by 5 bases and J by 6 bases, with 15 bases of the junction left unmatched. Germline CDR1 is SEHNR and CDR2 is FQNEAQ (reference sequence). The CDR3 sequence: CASSRFSGGSKFDTQYF. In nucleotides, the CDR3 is TGTGCCAGCAGCCGATTTAGCGGGGGTTCTAAGTTTGATACGCAGTATTTT.

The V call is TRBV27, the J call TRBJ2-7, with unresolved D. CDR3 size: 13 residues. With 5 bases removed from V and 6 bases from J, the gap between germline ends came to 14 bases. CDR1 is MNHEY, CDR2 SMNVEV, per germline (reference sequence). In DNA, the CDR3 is TGTGCCAGCAGTCCGAGAGACATCTCCGAGCAGTACTTC. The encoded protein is CASSPRDISEQYF.